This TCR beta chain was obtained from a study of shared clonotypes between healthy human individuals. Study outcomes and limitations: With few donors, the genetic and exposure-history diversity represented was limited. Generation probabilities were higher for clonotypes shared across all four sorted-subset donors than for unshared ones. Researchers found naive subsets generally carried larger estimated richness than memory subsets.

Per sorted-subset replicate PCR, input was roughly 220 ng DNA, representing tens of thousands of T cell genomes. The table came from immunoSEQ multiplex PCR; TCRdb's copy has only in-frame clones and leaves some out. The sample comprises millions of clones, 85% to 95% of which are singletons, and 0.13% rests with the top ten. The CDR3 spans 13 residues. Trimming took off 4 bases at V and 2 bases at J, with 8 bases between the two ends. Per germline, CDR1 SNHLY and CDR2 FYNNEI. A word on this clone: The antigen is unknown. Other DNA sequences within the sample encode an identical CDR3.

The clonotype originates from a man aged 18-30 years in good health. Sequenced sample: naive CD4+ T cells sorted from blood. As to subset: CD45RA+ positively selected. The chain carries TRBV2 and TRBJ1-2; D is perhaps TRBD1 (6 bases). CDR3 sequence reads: CASSVGQNYGYTF. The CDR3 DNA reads TGTGCCAGCAGTGTTGGACAGAACTATGGCTACACCTTC.